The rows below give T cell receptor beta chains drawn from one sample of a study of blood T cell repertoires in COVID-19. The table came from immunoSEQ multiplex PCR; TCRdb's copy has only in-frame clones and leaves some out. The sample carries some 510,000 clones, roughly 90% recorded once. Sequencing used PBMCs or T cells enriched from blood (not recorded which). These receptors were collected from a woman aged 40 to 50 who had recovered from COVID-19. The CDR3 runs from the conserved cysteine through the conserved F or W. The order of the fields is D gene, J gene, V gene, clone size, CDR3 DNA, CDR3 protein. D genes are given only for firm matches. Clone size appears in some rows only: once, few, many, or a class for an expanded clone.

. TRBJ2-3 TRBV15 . TGTGCCACCAGCGACGGACTTACTAGCACAGATACGCAGTATTTT CATSDGLTSTDTQYF
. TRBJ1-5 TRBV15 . TGTGCCACCAGCAGAGTTTGGGGTAAGGGGAATCAGCCCCAGCATTTT CATSRVWGKGNQPQHF
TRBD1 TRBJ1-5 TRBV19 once TGTGCCAGTAAGGACAGGGGCTATCAGCCCCAGCATTTT CASKDRGYQPQHF
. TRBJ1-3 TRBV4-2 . TGTGCCAGCAGCCAAGCAAGTAGCTCTGGAAACACCATATATTTT CASSQASSSGNTIYF
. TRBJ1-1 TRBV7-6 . TGTGCCAGCAGCTTAGTACAGGAACCGAACACTGAAGCTTTCTTT CASSLVQEPNTEAFF
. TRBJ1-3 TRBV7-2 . TGTGCCAGCAGGAAAAACAGGGTTCTCTCTGGAAACACCATATATTTT CASRKNRVLSGNTIYF
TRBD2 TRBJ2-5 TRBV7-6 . TGTGCCAGCAGCTCTAGCGGGAGTCAGACCCAGTACTTC CASSSSGSQTQYF
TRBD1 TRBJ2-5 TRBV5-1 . TGCGCCAGCAGCTGGGGTAGGGACAGGGGGGAGACCCAGTACTTC CASSWGRDRGETQYF
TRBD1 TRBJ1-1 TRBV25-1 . TGTGCCAGCACCCCGACAGGGGGGTTCACTGAAGCTTTCTTT CASTPTGGFTEAFF
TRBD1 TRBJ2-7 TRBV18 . TGTGCCAGCTCACCAGGTCAGGGGGACGGCATTTCCTACGAGCAGTACTTC CASSPGQGDGISYEQYF